This record covers a single T cell receptor beta chain. Its specific antigen is unknown. No base-level quality is on record; no much larger clone is a single base apart. The data stem from a study of blood T cell repertoires in COVID-19 (TCRdb year 2020). Study-wide context: Samples covering the acute and convalescent phases of COVID-19 were provided by collaborators in the United States, Italy and Spain. The samples were drawn from the first 160 participants of the ongoing ImmuneRACE study and from 1,254 subjects provided by 6 global collaborators. HLA class I and class II types, where available, came from metadata supplied by the sample provider rather than from assay-based typing. A de-identified subject ID, COVID-19 status, age in years and sex were almost always included in the sample metadata. The prospective study material was composed of cDNA or gDNA derived from T cells, B-cell-depleted T cells, or PBMCs. Deeply sampled blood TCRbeta repertoires from subjects exposed to, actively infected with, or recovered from COVID-19 were included in the dataset. The repertoires were made available in a free public database intended to serve as a resource for research on the immune response to SARS-CoV-2.

The CDR3 holds 16 amino acids from the cysteine to the phenylalanine. The only DNA kept is the CDR3, 48 bases in frame from the first base. Germline trimming: 1 base from V, 3 bases from J; junction bases outside gene matches: 8. As encoded in the germline V gene, CDR1 is SGHTA while CDR2 is FQGTGA. Each collaborating institution followed its own protocols to collect whole blood in K2EDTA tubes. For TCRbeta analysis, collaborators shipped samples as frozen whole blood, isolated PBMCs, or DNA extracted from either of those sample types. TCRbeta CDR3 regions were amplified from genomic DNA using the immunoSEQ Assay, a bias-controlled multiplex PCR. On the study's bioinformatics: Within the assay, amplification of reference gene primers was used to estimate how many nucleated cells each sample contained. To quantify the absolute abundance of each unique TCRbeta CDR3 rearrangement, sequence reads were collapsed and filtered. For each sample, productive Simpson clonality was calculated as the square root of Simpson's diversity index over productive rearrangements. TCRdb obtained this table from immuneACCESS and retained in-frame rearrangements with V and J assigned. These tables miss some clones; where compared with another copy, unresolved V genes account for less than half of the shortfall, and the remainder is unexplained. That table supplies the V and J calls and clone size; D and trimming were determined from the DNA. This sample has around 42,000 clones in its table, and 90% of those were observed once. The ten largest clonotypes hold 2.5% to 3% of the sample.

What the work shows at the level of the full study, not this receptor alone: The amount of clinical and demographic metadata varied by source and participant and was provided uncurated.

In this chain, TRBV7-3 is recombined with TRBJ2-7; 8 central bases correspond to TRBD2. Sequenced material: peripheral blood. The origin of this receptor is a man aged 45 to 65 with active COVID-19. DNA sequence: TGTGCCAGCAGCTTAAAGGCCGCGGGGGGACTCTACGAGCAGTACTTC. Its protein is CASSLKAAGGLYEQYF.